The clone carrying this T cell receptor (beta chain) was counted between two and nine times. Original analysis: How many nucleated cells were present was estimated from reference gene primer amplification. TCRdb keeps only in-frame clones here, not all; method: immunoSEQ multiplex PCR. V and J calls plus clone size are reproduced from that table; the DNA served to infer D and trimming. In the table there are roughly 120,000 clones, around 79% of which are singletons. Trimming left V 6 bases short and J 5 bases short, with 14 bases between. The CDR3 spans 14 residues. Per the germline V gene, CDR1 is MDHEN and CDR2 is SYDVKM. This specimen belongs to a study of blood T cell repertoires in COVID-19. About the study: COVID-19 samples collected from the United States, Italy and Spain covered acute and convalescent phases.

Input material: peripheral blood. This sequence joins TRBV28 and TRBJ1-5; weak D call: TRBD1 (5 bases). The source of this sequence is a man aged 50-60 years with acute or convalescent COVID-19. This chain's CDR3 is CASSTGGYDQPQHF. DNA for the CDR3: TGTGCCAGCAGCACGGGGGGGTATGATCAGCCCCAGCATTTT.